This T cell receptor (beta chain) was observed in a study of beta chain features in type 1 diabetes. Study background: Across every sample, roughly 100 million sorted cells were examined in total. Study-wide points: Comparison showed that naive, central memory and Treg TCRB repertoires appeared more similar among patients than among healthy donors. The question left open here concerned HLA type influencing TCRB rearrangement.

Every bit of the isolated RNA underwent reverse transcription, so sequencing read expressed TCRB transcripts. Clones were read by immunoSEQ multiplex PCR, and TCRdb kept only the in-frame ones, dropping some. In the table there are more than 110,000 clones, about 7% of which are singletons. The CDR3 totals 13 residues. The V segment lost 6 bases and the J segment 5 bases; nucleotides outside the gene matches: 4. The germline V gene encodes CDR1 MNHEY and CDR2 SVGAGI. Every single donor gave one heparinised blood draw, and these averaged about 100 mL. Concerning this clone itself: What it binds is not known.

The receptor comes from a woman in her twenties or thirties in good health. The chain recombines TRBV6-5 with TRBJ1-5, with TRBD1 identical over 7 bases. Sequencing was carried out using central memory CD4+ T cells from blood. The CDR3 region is CASRRQGDQPQHF. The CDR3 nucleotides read TGTGCCAGCAGGCGACAGGGTGATCAGCCCCAGCATTTT.